One T cell receptor (beta chain) is described in this entry. The clone's antigen remains unknown. Base qualities were left out, and no much larger clone turns up one base away. The CDR3 starts with the cysteine, ends with the phenylalanine, and has 16 residues. Solely the CDR3 DNA is kept, with 48 bases framed from the first base. The germline V gene encodes CDR1 MNHEY and CDR2 SMNVEV (reference sequence). V loses 0 bases at its end and J loses 0 bases; junction bases beyond the gene matches: 2. The cohort consisted of 666 healthy bone marrow donors. All cohort members were sampled while nominally healthy, although unrecorded immune exposures were likely present. The donor was CMV seronegative and belonged to the group of more than 300 seronegative cohort members. Each donor provided a peripheral blood sample, and peripheral blood mononuclear cells were used for TCR beta sequencing. The Qiagen DNeasy Blood Extraction Kit was used to extract genomic DNA from the blood cell samples.

Receptor libraries were prepared by the immunoSEQ multiplex PCR assay. For the multiplex PCR, a mixture combining 60 forward primers for TCR Vbeta segments and 13 reverse primers for TCR Jbeta segments was used. Amplification of the CDR3 region of rearranged TCR beta genes was performed with a multiplex PCR assay on genomic DNA. The amplified TCR beta libraries were sequenced on the Illumina HiSeq System as 87-base-pair reads. Under the source paper's analysis protocol: In a later analysis, approximately 74 million unique TCR beta chains were counted across the approximately 670 repertoires, and roughly 9.9 million of these chains were shared by at least two donors. Raw reads were error-corrected and collapsed into unique sequences by a nearest-neighbor algorithm in which closely related sequences were merged to remove PCR and sequencing errors. Alignment of CDR3 sequences to IMGT reference sequences was used to assign V, D and J gene segments. Each retained sequence needed at least a six-nucleotide match to both a V gene segment and a J gene segment. A rearrangement counted as productive if the CDR3 had no stop codons and remained in frame with V and J, and every other rearrangement counted as non-productive. CDR3 was defined by IMGT convention, running from the second conserved V-encoded cysteine to the conserved J-encoded phenylalanine. The earlier analysis of some 580 of the donors excluded any sequence lacking an unambiguous match to a single V gene segment. In an earlier analysis of some 590 of the donors, a V segment was called functional when productive rearrangements were above 56.7%, and segregating when the standard deviation between donors exceeded 5%. To diagnose cytomegalovirus status from the catalog of TCR beta chain sequences, a statistical classification framework was built. A later analysis assigned V and J genes by comparing TCR nucleotide sequences with IMGT/GENE-DB human TR gene sequences. A later analysis assigned CDR3 sequences and most-parsimonious VDJ recombination scenarios with the TCRdist pipeline. In a later analysis, each TCR beta chain was defined by its CDR3 amino acid sequence together with its V-gene family, and reads without a unique V-gene family were excluded. A later analysis removed roughly 590 highly shared, low-generation-probability nucleotide sequences to deal with suspected cross-contamination and a sequencing artifact. For each public chain, a later analysis derived a clonal expansion index from normalized ranks of inferred template counts within each repertoire. In a later analysis, generation probabilities were computed with a VDJ recombination model fitted to out-of-frame rearrangements, and the resulting probabilities were checked against IGoR. A later analysis scored TCR-TCR, TCR-HLA and TCR-CMV co-occurrence with hypergeometric tests, applying a repertoire-size bias correction to TCR pairs. To estimate false discovery rates, a later analysis permuted the HLA or CMV assignments 20 times. In a later analysis, co-occurring TCRs were grouped with DBSCAN, and TCRdist sequence similarity was added when clustering was performed within HLA-allele-positive subsets. Repertoires with fewer than 30,000 or more than 120,000 public chains, plus five repertoires with anomalous nucleotide sharing, were excluded from co-occurrence clustering. TCRdb retrieved this table from immuneACCESS and kept in-frame rearrangements only. Not all clones are present; in checked studies, unresolved V genes account for under half, and no reason is known for the remainder. V and J calls and clone size are those listed in that table; D and trimming were worked out from the DNA. For this sample the table gives about 180,000 clones, of which 76% were detected only once. 1.5% to 2% of the sample rests with the top ten.

The sample originates from a study of cytomegalovirus exposure and HLA in healthy donors (dated by TCRdb to the late 2010s). Study-level background: An earlier analysis of some 620 of the donors reported 276 Gb of sequence data and 95 million to 130 million unique TCR beta sequences obtained from roughly 170 million T cells. An early release that covered fewer than 800 HLA-typed donors contained approximately 290 gigabases of sequencing data and 65 million to 100 million unique TCR sequences. Of the roughly 400 genotyped donors, about 80% fell in the genetic ancestry cluster associated with self-reported Caucasian donors. The study was designed to test whether signatures of past pathogen exposure could be identified by cataloging public T cell receptors. Using immunosequencing, the study profiled T cell repertoires from around 680 subjects and related those repertoires to cytomegalovirus serostatus. In addition to the first cohort of roughly 700 subjects, a separate validation cohort of approximately 130 different subjects was used. The study combined high-throughput TCR immunosequencing, statistical association of individual TCRs with disease status, and machine learning to predict cytomegalovirus infection status. To study patterns of TCR occurrence, a later analysis re-analyzed previously published TCR beta repertoires from under 750 donors and added high-resolution HLA genotyping. Rather than drawing on any new phenotypic data, the later analysis identified candidate immune exposures from TCR beta sequences and the way those sequences occurred across donors. In an earlier analysis of around 540 of the donors, high-throughput TCR beta sequencing was used to judge whether each TCR beta V gene segment behaved as functional or pseudogenic. Donor age, sex, ethnicity and CMV serostatus were compiled alongside the repertoire data. A later genetic analysis used genome-wide SNP genotypes for about 60% of the roughly 670 donors, treating that subset as a discovery cohort. All discovery cohort repertoires had been generated on a single sequencing platform. Class I and class II HLA loci were covered by the typing at four-digit resolution. Typing coverage differed by locus: A, B, C, DRB1 and DQB1 were typed in about 629-640 donors, DQA1 in approximately 520, DPA1 in approximately 600, and DPB1 in around 490. Roughly five DR-DQ haplotypes were handled as single units for association and clustering, since linkage in the cohort was strong. Among about 360 genotyped donors of the cohort, an average of around 240,000 unique TCR beta nucleotide sequences were sequenced per donor, about a sixth of them non-productive.

Paper-wide results and their limitations: In a later analysis, several top co-occurrence clusters were reported to appear linked to parvovirus B19, influenza, CMV and Epstein-Barr virus. The study listed 164 TCR beta chains as associated with cytomegalovirus. Most TCR sequences were observed very rarely across donors, whereas some public TCRs were present in many individuals. A later genetic analysis reported fewer N-insertions in productive TCRs among donors in an Asian-associated ancestry cluster than the approximately 700-donor mean. Specific HLA alleles were associated with 15,000 to 20,000 TCR beta sequences at a false discovery rate of 0.05 in a later analysis. Because counts were too low, 15 to 20 rarely observed V segments, including chromosome 9 orphons, were excluded from the earlier analysis of 587 of the donors. A cluster of highly shared sequence variants was judged likely to represent a technical artifact of the sequencing pipeline. The cohort was sequenced for TCR beta chains only, and without alpha or paired-chain data the features that could be detected were limited. The authors suggested that the approach could potentially be generalized to other disease states and immunological phenotypes. Cytomegalovirus status was reported to be diagnosed by the classifier with high specificity and sensitivity in both the original and validation cohorts. A further reported finding was that TCR beta sequences accurately predicted the HLA-A and HLA-B alleles for most subjects in the first cohort. Correlated functional status among segregating V segments might reflect linkage disequilibrium, but an unknown experimental factor could not be ruled out. According to a later analysis, most CMV-associated TCR beta chains appeared to be HLA-restricted, and the HLA associations seemed to be driven largely by CMV exposure. In vitro tests confirmed that three of the cytomegalovirus-associated TCR beta chains recognize cytomegalovirus antigens. In a later analysis, TCR association rates were found to vary across HLA loci, with the most associated TCRs seen for DRB1 alleles and the fewest for HLA-C alleles. Sequencing depth was assumed to be roughly uniform across donors in the presence/absence analyses, though that assumption may not hold. CMV serostatus was the only immune exposure information available for the cohort. An earlier analysis of approximately 590 of the donors showed that most TCR beta V segments appeared in productive rearrangements either about 87% or about 30% of the time, which broadly matched IMGT annotations. Because some donors lacked HLA typing at each locus, the association tests relied only on the typed subset. Some IMGT-functional V segments, including TRBV6-2 and TRBV6-3, could not be distinguished by the 87-base-pair reads and were therefore excluded. In a later analysis, HLA-associated TCR beta chains were found to be more clonally expanded and to have lower generation probabilities than equally common non-associated chains. Assigning TCR associations to individual alleles was difficult when HLA alleles, especially DR and DQ, strongly co-occurred. An association between a missense DCLRE1C variant and V-gene and J-gene trimming of TCR beta chains was found in a later genetic analysis and replicated in an independent cohort.

This sequence originates from a man in his late teens or twenties in good health and CMV-seronegative. The sequence is built from TRBV27 and TRBJ2-7, and 10 bases in between align with TRBD2. Input material: PBMCs. CDR3 reads: CASSLSASGSSYEQYF. The nucleotide sequence is TGTGCCAGCAGTTTATCGGCTAGCGGGAGCTCCTACGAGCAGTACTTC.